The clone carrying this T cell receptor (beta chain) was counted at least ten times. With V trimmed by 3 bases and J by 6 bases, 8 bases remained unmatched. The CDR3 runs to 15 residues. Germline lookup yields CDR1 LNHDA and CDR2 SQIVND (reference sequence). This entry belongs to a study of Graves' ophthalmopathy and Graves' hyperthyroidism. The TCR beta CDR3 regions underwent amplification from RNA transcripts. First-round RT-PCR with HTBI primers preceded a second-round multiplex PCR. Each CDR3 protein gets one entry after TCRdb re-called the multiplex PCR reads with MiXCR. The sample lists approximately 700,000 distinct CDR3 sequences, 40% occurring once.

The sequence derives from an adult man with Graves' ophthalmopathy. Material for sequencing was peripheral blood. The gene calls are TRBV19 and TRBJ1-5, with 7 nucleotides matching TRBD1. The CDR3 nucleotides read TGTGCCAGTAGTATTCTAGGGACAGAGCGTCAGCCCCAGCATTTT. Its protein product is CASSILGTERQPQHF.